The entry below describes one TCR beta chain. Sequencing used immunoSEQ multiplex PCR; TCRdb keeps in-frame clones, though not all of them. The sample yields nearly 110,000 clones, about nine tenths seen once. This CDR3 spans 13 amino acids. Trimming took 8 bases from V and 1 from J, leaving 11 bases between them. Germline CDR1 and CDR2: LNHDA and SQIVND (reference sequence). This sample was included in a study of cytomegalovirus exposure and HLA in healthy donors. This TCR came from a young woman in good health and CMV-seropositive. The chain uses TRBV19 and TRBJ2-5; D ambiguous. The sequencing sample was made of PBMCs. CDR3 amino acids: CASAVGLQETQYF. For the CDR3, the DNA is TGTGCCAGTGCGGTAGGCCTCCAAGAGACCCAGTACTTC.